These 9 T cell receptor beta chains originate from one sample sequenced in a study of OX40 agonist ivuxolimab in advanced cancers. TCRdb keeps only in-frame clones here, not all; method: immunoSEQ multiplex PCR. This sample has 50,000 to 55,000 clones, with 80% to 90% found just once. The sample consisted of CD4+ or CD8+ T cells sorted from blood, taken in a trial of the OX40 agonist ivuxolimab. Every receptor here comes from an adult with an advanced solid tumor such as melanoma, head and neck, liver or kidney cancer.

The chain employs TRBV10-3 and TRBJ2-1, with D uncertain. V was cut by 2 bases and J by 0 bases, with 11 bases left in between. Germline V gene sequence: CDR1 ENHRY, CDR2 SYGVKD. The CDR3 sequence is 16 residues long. The CDR3 reads CAISEMLRSSYNEQFF. Here the CDR3 DNA reads TGTGCCATCAGTGAGATGTTAAGGAGCTCCTACAATGAGCAGTTCTTC.

V is TRBV6-5 and J is TRBJ2-2; D might be TRBD1 (6 bases). V dropped 6 bases and J dropped 4 bases, with 9 bases sitting between them. The CDR3 is 13 residues long. Per germline, CDR1 MNHEY and CDR2 SVGAGI. The CDR3: CASSRGVTGELFF. The CDR3 region has the DNA TGTGCCAGCAGCAGGGGAGTCACCGGGGAGCTGTTTTTT.

The genes are TRBV5-1 and TRBJ1-2; 8 bases match TRBD1. Germline CDR1 is SGHRS and CDR2 is YFSETQ. Germline trimming cut 4 bases from V and 12 bases from J; bases unmatched to any gene: 14. The CDR3 consists of 14 residues. CDR3: CASSLQGQDAEHTF. The CDR3 DNA is TGCGCCAGCAGCCTCCAGGGACAGGACGCTGAGCACACCTTC.

This clone has only a few counts. The gene calls are TRBV9 and TRBJ1-6, with 7 nucleotides matching TRBD1. Germline assignment: CDR1 SGDLS and CDR2 YYNGEE. With 3 bases clipped from V and 9 bases from J, the junction kept 9 bases outside the gene matches. CDR3 length: 15 residues. Written as DNA, the CDR3 is TGTGCCAGCAGCGAGGAAGGGGGCGCATCTTCACCCCTCCACTTT. It is translated as CASSEEGGASSPLHF. Based on the CDR3 plus reference TRBV9 and TRBJ1-6, the full variable domain is DSGVTQTPKHLITATGQRVTLRCSPRSGDLSVYWYQQSLDQGLQFLIQYYNGEERAKGNILERFSAQQFPDLHSELNLSSLELGDSALYFCASSEEGGASSPLHFGNGTRLTVT.

The chain has TRBV5-1 and TRBJ2-3, with D perhaps matching TRBD1 or TRBD2 (6 bases each). This CDR3 has 14 residues. Germline V gene data show CDR1 as SGHRS and CDR2 as YFSETQ. Trimming stripped 1 base from V and 5 bases from J, with 11 bases between. The CDR3 DNA reads as TGCGCCAGCAGCTTGTGGGGGGCCCAAGATACGCAGTATTTT. Its protein product is CASSLWGAQDTQYF.

V gene TRBV5-6 combines with J gene TRBJ1-2, with 7 bases matching TRBD1. CDR1 is SGHDT, CDR2 YYEEEE, per germline. This CDR3 spans 16 amino acids. V lost 0 bases, J lost 5 bases, and 10 bases stayed unmatched. CDR3 loop: CASSLGGTAEKYGYTF. Written as DNA, the CDR3 is TGTGCCAGCAGCTTGGGAGGGACAGCCGAAAAGTATGGCTACACCTTC.

CDR3 sequence: CASSDHGEGTDTQYF. The CDR3 bases are TGTGCCAGCAGTGATCACGGAGAAGGGACAGATACGCAGTATTTT. The rearrangement links TRBV2 to TRBJ2-3; D call uncertain. V lost 3 bases to trimming and J lost 3 bases, with 13 bases between them. This CDR3 has 15 residues. CDR1 and CDR2 from the germline V gene are SNHLY and FYNNEI.

To note about this clone: An end of the junction does not agree with germline; a read error may underlie this. This chain links TRBV5-1 with TRBJ1-1; D ambiguous. Germline CDR1 and CDR2: SGHRS and YFSETQ. The CDR3 extends over 14 amino acids. The CDR3 DNA reads TGTGCCAGCAGCTTGGGTGCGGGGTACACTGAAGCTTTCTTT. As protein: CASSLGAGYTEAFF.

The J gene is TRBJ1-2, the V gene TRBV25-1; D is uncertain. The CDR3 is 11 residues long. Germline V gene sequence: CDR1 MGHDK, CDR2 SYGVNS. Trimming cost V 6 bases and J 8 bases, with 10 bases left between them. CDR3 coding DNA: TGTGCCAGCAGCACCCTAGGAGGCTACACCTTC. It specifies CASSTLGGYTF.